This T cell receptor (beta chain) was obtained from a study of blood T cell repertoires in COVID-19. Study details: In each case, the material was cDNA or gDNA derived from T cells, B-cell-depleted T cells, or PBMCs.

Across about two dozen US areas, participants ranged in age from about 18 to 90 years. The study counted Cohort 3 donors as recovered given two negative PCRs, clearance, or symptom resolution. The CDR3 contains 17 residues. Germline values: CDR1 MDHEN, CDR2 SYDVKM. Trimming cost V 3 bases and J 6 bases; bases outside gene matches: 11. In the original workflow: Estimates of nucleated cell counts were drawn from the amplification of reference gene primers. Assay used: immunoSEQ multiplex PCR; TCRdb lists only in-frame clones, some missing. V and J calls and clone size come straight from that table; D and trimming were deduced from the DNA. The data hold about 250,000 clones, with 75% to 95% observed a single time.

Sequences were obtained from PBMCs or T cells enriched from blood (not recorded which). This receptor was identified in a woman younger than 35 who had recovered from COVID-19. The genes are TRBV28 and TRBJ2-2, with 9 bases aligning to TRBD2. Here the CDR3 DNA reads TGTGCCAGCAGTTTCCTCCAGGGCGGGAGGGCCGCCGGGGAGCTGTTTTTT. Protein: CASSFLQGGRAAGELFF.